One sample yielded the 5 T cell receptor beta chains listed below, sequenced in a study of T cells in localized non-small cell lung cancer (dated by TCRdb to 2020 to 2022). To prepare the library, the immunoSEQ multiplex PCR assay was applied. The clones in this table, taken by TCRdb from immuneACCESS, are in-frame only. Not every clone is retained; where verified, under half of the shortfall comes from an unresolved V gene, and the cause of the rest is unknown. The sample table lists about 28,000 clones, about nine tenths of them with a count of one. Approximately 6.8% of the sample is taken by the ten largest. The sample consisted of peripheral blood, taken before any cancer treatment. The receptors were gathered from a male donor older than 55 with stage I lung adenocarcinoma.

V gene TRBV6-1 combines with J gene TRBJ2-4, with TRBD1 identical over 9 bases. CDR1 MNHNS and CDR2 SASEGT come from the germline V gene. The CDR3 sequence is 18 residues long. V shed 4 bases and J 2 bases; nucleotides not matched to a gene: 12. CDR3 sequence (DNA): TGTGCCAGCAGTGCCTTTTCTGGGACAGGGTATACCAAAAACATTCAGTACTTC. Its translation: CASSAFSGTGYTKNIQYF.

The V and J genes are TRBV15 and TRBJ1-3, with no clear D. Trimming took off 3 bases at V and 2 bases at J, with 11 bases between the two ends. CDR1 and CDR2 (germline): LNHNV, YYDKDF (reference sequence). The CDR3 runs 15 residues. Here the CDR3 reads CATSSLYGAGNTIYF. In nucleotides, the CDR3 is TGTGCCACCAGCAGCCTTTACGGGGCTGGAAACACCATATATTTT.

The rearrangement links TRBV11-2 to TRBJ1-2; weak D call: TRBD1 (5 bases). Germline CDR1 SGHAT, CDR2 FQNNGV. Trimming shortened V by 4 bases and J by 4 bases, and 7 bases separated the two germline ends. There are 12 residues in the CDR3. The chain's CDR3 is CASSWGPYGYTF. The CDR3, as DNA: TGTGCCAGCAGCTGGGGACCCTATGGCTACACCTTC.

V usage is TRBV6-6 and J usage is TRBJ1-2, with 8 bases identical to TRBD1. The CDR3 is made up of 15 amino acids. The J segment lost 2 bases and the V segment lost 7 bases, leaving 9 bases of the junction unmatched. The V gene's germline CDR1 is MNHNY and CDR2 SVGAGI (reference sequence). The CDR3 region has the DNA TGTGCCAGCACCCCGACAGGGGAGTACAACTATGGCTACACCTTC. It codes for CASTPTGEYNYGYTF.

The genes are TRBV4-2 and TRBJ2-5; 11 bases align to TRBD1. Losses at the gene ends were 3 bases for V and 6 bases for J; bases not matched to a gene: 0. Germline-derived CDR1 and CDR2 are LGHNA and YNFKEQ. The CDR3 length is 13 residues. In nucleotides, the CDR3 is TGTGCCAGCAGCCAGGACAGGGGGCAGACCCAGTACTTC. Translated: CASSQDRGQTQYF.